This T cell receptor beta chain was identified during a study of shared clonotypes between healthy human individuals. Study information: There were three CD4 naive, three CD4 memory, two CD8 naive and one CD8 memory plates per donor. Study-wide results and limits: The sampled material consisted only of blood, and tissue repertoires are likely to differ. Rarefaction showed sorted-subset sequencing was incomplete despite large depth.

This clone appeared once. Its antigen remains unidentified. CDR3 length: 16 residues. J lost 3 bases, V lost 4 bases, and 11 bases had no gene match. CDR1 is LGHNA and CDR2 is YSLEER in the germline V gene. The naive CD8 fraction comprised CD45RO-negative cells positively selected for CCR7 and excluded terminally differentiated effector memory CD45RA+ cells. The protocol was immunoSEQ multiplex PCR, while the TCRdb copy is restricted to in-frame clones and leaves out a portion. The sample has millions of clones, over 85% seen once; the top ten hold around 1.1%. This chain joins TRBV4-3 and TRBJ2-7; 8 positions match TRBD1. Material: naive CD8+ T cells sorted from blood. The origin of this receptor is a man between 18 and 35 years old in good health. The CDR3 nucleotides are TGCGCCAGCAGCCGCAATCCCGGGACAGGAAGCTACGAGCAGTACTTC. Its protein product is CASSRNPGTGSYEQYF.